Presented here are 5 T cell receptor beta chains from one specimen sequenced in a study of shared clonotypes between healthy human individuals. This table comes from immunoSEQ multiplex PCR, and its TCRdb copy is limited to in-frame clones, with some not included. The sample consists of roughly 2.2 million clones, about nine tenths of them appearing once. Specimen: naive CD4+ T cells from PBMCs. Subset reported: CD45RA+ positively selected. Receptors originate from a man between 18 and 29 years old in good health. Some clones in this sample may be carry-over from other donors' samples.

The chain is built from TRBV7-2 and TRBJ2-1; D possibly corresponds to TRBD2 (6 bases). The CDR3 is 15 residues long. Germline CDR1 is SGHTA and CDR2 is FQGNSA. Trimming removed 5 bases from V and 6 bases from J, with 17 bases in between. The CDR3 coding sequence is TGTGCCAGCAGCCCGGAGGGCCCCTTGGGCAATGAGCAGTTCTTC. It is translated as CASSPEGPLGNEQFF.

DNA for the CDR3: TGTGCCAGCAGCTTTCAGGGAGCGGCTGGAAACACCATATATTTT. Translating gives CASSFQGAAGNTIYF. The gene calls are TRBV7-8 and TRBJ1-3; D possibly corresponds to TRBD1 (5 bases). This CDR3 comprises 15 residues. V lost 3 bases to trimming and J lost 2 bases, with 11 bases between them. Germline values: CDR1 SGHVS, CDR2 FQNEAQ.

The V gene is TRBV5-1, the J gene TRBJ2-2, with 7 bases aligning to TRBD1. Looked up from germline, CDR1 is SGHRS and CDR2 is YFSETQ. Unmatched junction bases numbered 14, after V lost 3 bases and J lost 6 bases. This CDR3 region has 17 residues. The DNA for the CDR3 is TGCGCCAGCAGCTCAACGCCGGACAGGCTTTTGGCCGGGGAGCTGTTTTTT. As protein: CASSSTPDRLLAGELFF.

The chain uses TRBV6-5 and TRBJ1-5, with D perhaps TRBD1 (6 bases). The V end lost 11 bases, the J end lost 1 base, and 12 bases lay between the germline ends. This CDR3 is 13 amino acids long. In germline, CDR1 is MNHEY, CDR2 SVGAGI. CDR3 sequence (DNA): TGTGCCGGAAGACAGGTGAGCAATCAGCCCCAGCATTTT. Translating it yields CAGRQVSNQPQHF.

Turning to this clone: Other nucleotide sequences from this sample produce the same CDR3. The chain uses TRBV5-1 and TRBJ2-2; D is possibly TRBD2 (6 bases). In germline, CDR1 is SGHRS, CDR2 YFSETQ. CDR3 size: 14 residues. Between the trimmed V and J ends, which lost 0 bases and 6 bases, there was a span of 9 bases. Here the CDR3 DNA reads TGCGCCAGCAGCTTGGGAAGGGAGGCCGGGGAGCTGTTTTTT. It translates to CASSLGREAGELFF.